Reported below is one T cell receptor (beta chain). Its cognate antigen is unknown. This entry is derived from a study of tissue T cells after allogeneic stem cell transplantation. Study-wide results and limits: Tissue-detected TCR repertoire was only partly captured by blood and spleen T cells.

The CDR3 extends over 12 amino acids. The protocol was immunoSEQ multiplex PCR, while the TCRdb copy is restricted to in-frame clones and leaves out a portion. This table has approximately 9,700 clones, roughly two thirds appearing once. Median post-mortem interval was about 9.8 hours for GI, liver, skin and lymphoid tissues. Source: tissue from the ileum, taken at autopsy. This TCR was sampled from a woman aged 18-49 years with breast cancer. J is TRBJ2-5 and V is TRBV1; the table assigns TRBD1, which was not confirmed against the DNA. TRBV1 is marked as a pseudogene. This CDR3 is CTSSQAQETQYF. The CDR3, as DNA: TGCACCAGCAGCCAGGCCCAAGAGACCCAGTACTTC.